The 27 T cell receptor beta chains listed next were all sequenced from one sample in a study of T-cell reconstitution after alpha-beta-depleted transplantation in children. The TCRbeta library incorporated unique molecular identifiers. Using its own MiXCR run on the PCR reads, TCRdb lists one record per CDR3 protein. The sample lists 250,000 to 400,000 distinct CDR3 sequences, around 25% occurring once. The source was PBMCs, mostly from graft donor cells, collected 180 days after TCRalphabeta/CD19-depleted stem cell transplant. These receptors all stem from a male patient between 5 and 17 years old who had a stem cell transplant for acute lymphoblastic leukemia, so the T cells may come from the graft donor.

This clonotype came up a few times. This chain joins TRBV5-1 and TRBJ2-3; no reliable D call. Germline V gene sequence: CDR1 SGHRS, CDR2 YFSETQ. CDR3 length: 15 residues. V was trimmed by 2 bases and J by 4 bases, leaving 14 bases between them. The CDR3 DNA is TGCGCCAGCAGCTTTCGGGCTAGTTCTCCAGATACGCAGTATTTT. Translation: CASSFRASSPDTQYF.

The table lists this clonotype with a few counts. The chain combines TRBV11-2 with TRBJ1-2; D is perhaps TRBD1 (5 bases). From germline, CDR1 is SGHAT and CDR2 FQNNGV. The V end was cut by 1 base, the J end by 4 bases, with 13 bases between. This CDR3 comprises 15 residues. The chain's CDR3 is CASSLGGSGGYGYTF. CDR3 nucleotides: TGTGCCAGCAGCTTAGGAGGGAGTGGGGGCTATGGCTACACCTTC.

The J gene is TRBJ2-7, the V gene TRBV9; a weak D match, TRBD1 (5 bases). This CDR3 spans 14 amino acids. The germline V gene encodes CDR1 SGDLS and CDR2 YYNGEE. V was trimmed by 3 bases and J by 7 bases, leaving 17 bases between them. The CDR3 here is CASSADSGQGEQYF. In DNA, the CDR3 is TGTGCCAGCAGCGCTGACTCAGGGCAAGGGGAGCAGTACTTC.

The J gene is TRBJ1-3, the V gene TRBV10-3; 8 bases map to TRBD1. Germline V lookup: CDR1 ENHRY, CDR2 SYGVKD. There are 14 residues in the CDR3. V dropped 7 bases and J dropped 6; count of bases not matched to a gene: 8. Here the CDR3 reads CAIKGQAPVNTIYF. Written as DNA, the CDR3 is TGTGCCATCAAGGGACAGGCCCCTGTAAACACCATATATTTT.

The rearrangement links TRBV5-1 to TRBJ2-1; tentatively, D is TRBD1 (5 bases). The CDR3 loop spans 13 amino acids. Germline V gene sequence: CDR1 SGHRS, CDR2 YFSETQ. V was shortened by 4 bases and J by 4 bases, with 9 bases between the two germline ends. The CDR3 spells CASSIDSYNEQFF. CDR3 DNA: TGCGCCAGCAGCATAGACAGTTACAATGAGCAGTTCTTC.

The CDR3 bases are TGTGCCAGCAGCTGGGACCCGGGAGGGGAAGCTTTCTTT. Its translation is CASSWDPGGEAFF. V usage is TRBV5-6 and J usage is TRBJ1-1, with D tentatively TRBD1 (5 bases). V lost 3 bases to trimming and J lost 8 bases, with 14 bases between them. This CDR3 region has 13 residues. Germline lookup yields CDR1 SGHDT and CDR2 YYEEEE.

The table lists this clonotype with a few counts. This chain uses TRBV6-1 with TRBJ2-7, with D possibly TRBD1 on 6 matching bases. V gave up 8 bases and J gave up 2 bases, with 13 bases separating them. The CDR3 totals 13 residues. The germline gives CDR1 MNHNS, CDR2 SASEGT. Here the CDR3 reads CASALDSAYEQYF. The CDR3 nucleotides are TGTGCCAGCGCTTTGGACAGCGCCTACGAGCAGTACTTC.

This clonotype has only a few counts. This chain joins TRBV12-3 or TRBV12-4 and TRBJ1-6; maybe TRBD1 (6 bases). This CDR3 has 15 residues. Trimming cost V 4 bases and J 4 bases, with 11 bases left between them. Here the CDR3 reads CASSSRGQYNSPLHF. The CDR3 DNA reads TGTGCCAGCAGTTCCCGTGGACAGTATAATTCACCCCTCCACTTT.

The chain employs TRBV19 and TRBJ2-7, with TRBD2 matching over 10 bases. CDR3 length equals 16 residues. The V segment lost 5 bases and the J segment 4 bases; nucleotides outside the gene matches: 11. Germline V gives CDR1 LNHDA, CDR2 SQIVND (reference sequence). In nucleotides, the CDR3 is TGTGCCAGTAGTGTCAATCTAGCGGGAGCCGGATACGAGCAGTACTTC. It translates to CASSVNLAGAGYEQYF.

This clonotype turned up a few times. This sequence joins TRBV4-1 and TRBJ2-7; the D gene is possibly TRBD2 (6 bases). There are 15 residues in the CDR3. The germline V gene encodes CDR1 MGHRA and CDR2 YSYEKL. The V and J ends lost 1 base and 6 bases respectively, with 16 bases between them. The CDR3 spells CASSQVGGPHGEQYF. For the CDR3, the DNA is TGCGCCAGCAGCCAAGTGGGAGGACCTCATGGCGAGCAGTACTTC.

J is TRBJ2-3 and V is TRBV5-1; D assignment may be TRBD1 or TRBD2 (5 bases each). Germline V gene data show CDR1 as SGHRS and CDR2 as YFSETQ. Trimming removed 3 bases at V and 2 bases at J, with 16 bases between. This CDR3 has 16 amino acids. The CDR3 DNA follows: TGCGCCAGCAGCTACCTCGAGGGGCGCGTCACAGATACGCAGTATTTT. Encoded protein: CASSYLEGRVTDTQYF. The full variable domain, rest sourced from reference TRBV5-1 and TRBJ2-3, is KAGVTQTPRYLIKTRGQQVTLSCSPISGHRSVSWYQQTPGQGLQFLFEYFSETQRNKGNFPGRFSGRQFSNSRSEMNVSTLELGDSALYLCASSYLEGRVTDTQYFGPGTRLTVL.

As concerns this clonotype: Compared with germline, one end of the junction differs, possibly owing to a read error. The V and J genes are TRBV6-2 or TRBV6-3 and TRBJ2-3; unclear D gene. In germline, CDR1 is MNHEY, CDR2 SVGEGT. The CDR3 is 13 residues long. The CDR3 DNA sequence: TGTGACAGCAGGTCCGGGCACCCGGATACGCAGTATTTT. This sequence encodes CDSRSGHPDTQYF.

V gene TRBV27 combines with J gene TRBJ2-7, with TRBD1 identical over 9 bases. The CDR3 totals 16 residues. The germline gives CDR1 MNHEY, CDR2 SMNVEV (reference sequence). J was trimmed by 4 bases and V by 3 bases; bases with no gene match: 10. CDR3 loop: CASSFSAGTGFYEQYF. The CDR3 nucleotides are TGTGCCAGCAGTTTCTCGGCCGGGACAGGGTTTTACGAGCAGTACTTC.

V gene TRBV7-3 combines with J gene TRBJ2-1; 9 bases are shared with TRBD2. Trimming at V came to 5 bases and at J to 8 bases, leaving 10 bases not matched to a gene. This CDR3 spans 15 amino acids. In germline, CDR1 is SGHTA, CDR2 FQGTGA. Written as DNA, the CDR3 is TGTGCCAGCAGCCCTGGGACTAGCTGGGGGTATGAGCAGTTCTTC. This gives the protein CASSPGTSWGYEQFF.

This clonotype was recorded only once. CDR3: CASSSYPGGRVLYYGYTF. The CDR3 DNA reads as TGTGCCAGCAGCTCCTATCCAGGGGGGCGCGTCCTTTACTATGGCTACACCTTC. The gene calls are TRBV9 and TRBJ1-2; TRBD1 agrees at 7 bases. CDR3 length equals 18 residues. Germline assignment: CDR1 SGDLS and CDR2 YYNGEE. V lost 4 bases to trimming and J lost 3 bases; unmatched junction nucleotides: 18.

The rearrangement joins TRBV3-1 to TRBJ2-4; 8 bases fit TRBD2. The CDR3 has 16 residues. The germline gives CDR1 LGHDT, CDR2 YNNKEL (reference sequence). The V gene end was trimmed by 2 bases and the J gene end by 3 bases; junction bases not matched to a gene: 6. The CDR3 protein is CASSQTGRGSKNIQYF. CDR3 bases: TGTGCCAGCAGCCAAACCGGGAGGGGGAGCAAAAACATTCAGTACTTC. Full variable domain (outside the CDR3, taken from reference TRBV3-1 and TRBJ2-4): DTAVSQTPKYLVTQMGNDKSIKCEQNLGHDTMYWYKQDSKKFLKIMFSYNNKELIINETVPNRFSPKSPDKAHLNLHINSLELGDSAVYFCASSQTGRGSKNIQYFGAGTRLSVL.

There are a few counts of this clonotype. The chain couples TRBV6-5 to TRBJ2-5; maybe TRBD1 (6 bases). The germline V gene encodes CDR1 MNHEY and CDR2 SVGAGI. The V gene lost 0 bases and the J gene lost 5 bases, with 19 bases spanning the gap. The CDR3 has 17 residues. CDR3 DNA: TGTGCCAGCAGTTACTCGAGGTGGACAGCTAGCTTGGAGACCCAGTACTTC. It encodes CASSYSRWTASLETQYF.

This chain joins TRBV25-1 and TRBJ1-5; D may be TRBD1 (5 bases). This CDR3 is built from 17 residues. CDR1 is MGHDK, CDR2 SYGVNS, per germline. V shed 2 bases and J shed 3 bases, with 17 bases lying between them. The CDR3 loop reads CASSEGGRQTNNQPQHF. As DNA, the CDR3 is TGTGCCAGCAGTGAAGGGGGTCGACAGACCAACAATCAGCCCCAGCATTTT. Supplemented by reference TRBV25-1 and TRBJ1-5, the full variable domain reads EADIYQTPRYLVIGTGKKITLECSQTMGHDKMYWYQQDPGMELHLIHYSYGVNSTEKGDLSSESTVSRIRTEHFPLTLESARPSHTSQYLCASSEGGRQTNNQPQHFGDGTRLSIL.

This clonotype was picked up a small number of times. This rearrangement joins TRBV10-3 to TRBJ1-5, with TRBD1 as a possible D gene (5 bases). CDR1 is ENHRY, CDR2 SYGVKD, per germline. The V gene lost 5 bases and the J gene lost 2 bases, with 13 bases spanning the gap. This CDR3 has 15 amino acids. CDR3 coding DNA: TGTGCCATCAGTAAGAAGGGGTTTGGCAATCAGCCCCAGCATTTT. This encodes CAISKKGFGNQPQHF.

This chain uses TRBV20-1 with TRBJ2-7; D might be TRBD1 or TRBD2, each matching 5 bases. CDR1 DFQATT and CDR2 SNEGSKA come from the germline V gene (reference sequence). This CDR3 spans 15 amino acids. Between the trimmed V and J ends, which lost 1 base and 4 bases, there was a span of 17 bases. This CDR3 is CSARGGTSGGYEQYF. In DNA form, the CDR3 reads TGCAGTGCTAGAGGGGGCACCAGTGGAGGTTACGAGCAGTACTTC.

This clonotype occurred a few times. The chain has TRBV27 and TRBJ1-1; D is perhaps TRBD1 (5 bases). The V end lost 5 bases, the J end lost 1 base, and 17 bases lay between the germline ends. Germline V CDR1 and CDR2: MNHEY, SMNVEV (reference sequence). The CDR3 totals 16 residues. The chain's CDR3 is CASSDQAGHPNTEAFF. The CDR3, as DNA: TGTGCCAGCAGTGACCAAGCTGGACACCCGAACACTGAAGCTTTCTTT.

This CDR3 is CASSLDPGEYNEQFF. DNA of the CDR3: TGCGCCAGCAGCTTGGATCCGGGAGAGTACAATGAGCAGTTCTTC. The rearrangement joins TRBV5-1 to TRBJ2-1, with a possible D match to TRBD2 (6 bases). The V end was cut by 0 bases, the J end by 4 bases, with 11 bases between. CDR1 SGHRS and CDR2 YFSETQ come from the germline V gene. The CDR3 runs to 15 residues. Supplemented by reference TRBV5-1 and TRBJ2-1, the full variable domain reads KAGVTQTPRYLIKTRGQQVTLSCSPISGHRSVSWYQQTPGQGLQFLFEYFSETQRNKGNFPGRFSGRQFSNSRSEMNVSTLELGDSALYLCASSLDPGEYNEQFFGPGTRLTVL.

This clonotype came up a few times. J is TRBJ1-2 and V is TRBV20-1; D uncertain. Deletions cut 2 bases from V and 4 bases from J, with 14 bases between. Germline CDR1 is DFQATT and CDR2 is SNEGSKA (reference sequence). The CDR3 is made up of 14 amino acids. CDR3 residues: CSARIGQTTYGYTF. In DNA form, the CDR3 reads TGCAGTGCTAGAATTGGGCAGACAACCTATGGCTACACCTTC.

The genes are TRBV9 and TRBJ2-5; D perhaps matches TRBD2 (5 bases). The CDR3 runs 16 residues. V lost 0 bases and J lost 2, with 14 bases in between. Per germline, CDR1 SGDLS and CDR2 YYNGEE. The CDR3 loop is CASSVGVGEGQETQYF. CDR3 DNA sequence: TGTGCCAGCAGCGTAGGGGTGGGAGAAGGGCAAGAGACCCAGTACTTC. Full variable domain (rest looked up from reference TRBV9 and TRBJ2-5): DSGVTQTPKHLITATGQRVTLRCSPRSGDLSVYWYQQSLDQGLQFLIQYYNGEERAKGNILERFSAQQFPDLHSELNLSSLELGDSALYFCASSVGVGEGQETQYFGPGTRLLVL.

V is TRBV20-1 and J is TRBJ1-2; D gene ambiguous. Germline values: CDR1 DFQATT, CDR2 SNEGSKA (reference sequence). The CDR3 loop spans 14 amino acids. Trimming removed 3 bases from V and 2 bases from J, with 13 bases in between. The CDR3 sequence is CSARMAGWNYGYTF. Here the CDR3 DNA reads TGCAGTGCTAGGATGGCAGGCTGGAACTATGGCTACACCTTC.

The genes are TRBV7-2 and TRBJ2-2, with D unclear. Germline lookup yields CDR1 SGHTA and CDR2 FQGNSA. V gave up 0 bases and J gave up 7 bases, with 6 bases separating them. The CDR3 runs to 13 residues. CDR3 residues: CASSLAPRGELFF. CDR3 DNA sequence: TGTGCCAGCAGCTTAGCCCCTCGCGGGGAGCTGTTTTTT.

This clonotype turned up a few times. The CDR3 DNA reads as TGCAGTGCTAGAACCCATACGGACAGGCTGAATGAGCAGTTCTTC. Encoded protein: CSARTHTDRLNEQFF. The chain joins TRBV20-1 to TRBJ2-1, with TRBD1 matching over 7 bases. The V gene's germline CDR1 is DFQATT and CDR2 SNEGSKA (reference sequence). CDR3 length: 15 residues. The junction had 11 bases not matched to a gene; V was cut back by 2 bases and J by 7 bases.